The source of this T cell receptor (beta chain) is a study of vaccination and CD4 T cells after COVID-19. Study summary: A positive SARS-CoV-2 nasal swab PCR result was recorded for each convalescent patient; about nine were mild and one severe. The study collected post-vaccine samples a median about 71 days after dose two, with a range of 14 to 241. Notes on the study in general: Spike mono-reactivity was evident in 304 of the 307 vaccine-specific clones derived from convalescent patients.

Cultured CD4+ T-cell DNA underwent Oncomine TCR Beta short-read sequencing. In this case, cultured CD4+ T cells provided the extracted genomic DNA. MiXCR, run by TCRdb on the PCR reads, gives a single entry per CDR3 protein. The sample comprises approximately 12,000 distinct CDR3 sequences, about three fifths of which are singletons, and around 8.6% rests with the top ten. This clonotype appeared a few times. The antigen is not known. Treatment given: roughly 11-day PBMC culture with coronavirus spike peptide pools or control peptides (ViraFEST assay). The TCR was taken from a human donor who had recovered from COVID-19. Sequenced: CD4+ T cells from blood, cultured in vitro.

The CDR3 loop reads CATSRAWGGAGIQYF. The CDR3 DNA sequence: TGTGCCACCAGCAGGGCCTGGGGGGGCGCTGGCATTCAGTACTTC. This rearrangement joins TRBV15 to TRBJ2-4; possible D gene TRBD2, 7 bases. Germline CDR1 LNHNV, CDR2 YYDKDF (reference sequence). The CDR3 totals 15 residues. V was trimmed by 3 bases and J by 9 bases, leaving 18 bases between them.